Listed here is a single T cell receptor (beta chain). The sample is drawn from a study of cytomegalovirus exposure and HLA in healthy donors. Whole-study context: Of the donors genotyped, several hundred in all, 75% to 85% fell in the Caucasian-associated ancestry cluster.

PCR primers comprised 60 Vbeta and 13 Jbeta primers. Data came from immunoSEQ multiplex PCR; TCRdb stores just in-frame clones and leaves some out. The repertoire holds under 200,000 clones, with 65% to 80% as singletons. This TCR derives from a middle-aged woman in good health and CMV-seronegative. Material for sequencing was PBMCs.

As DNA, the CDR3 is TGTGCCAGCAGCTGTGGCGAGGCCTCGAAGTATGGCTACACCTTC. It yields the protein CASSCGEASKYGYTF. The chain recombines TRBV7-9 with TRBJ1-2; no firm D call. The CDR3 totals 15 residues. Trimming cost V 4 bases and J 5 bases, with 17 bases left between them. Looked up from germline, CDR1 is SEHNR and CDR2 is FQNEAQ (reference sequence).